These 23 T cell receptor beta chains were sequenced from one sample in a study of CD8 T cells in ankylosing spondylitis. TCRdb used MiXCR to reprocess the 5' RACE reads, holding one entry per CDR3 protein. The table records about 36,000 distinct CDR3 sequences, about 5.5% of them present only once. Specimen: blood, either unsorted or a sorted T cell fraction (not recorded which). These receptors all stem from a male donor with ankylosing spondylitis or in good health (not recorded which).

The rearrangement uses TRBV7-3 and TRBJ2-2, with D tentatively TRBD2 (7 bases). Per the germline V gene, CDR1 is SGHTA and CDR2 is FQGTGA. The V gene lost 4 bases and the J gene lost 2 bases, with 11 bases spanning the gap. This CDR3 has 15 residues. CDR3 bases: TGTGCCAGCAGCTCCGGGGGGCGAAACACCGGGGAGCTGTTTTTT. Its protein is CASSSGGRNTGELFF.

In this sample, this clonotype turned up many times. CDR3 sequence (DNA): TGCAGTGCAGAACCGGGACAGGGAGATCAGCCCCAGCATTTT. It codes for CSAEPGQGDQPQHF. The rearrangement links TRBV20-1 to TRBJ1-5; 9 bases match TRBD1. V shed 6 bases, J shed 5 bases, and the junction held 8 bases outside the gene matches. The CDR3 is 14 residues long. Germline V gene lookup returns CDR1 DFQATT and CDR2 SNEGSKA (reference sequence).

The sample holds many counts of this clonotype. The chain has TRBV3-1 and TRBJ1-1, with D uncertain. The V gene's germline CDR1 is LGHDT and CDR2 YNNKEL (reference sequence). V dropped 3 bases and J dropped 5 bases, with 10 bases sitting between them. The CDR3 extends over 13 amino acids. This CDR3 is CASSHLRGTEAFF. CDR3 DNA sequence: TGTGCCAGCAGCCACCTCAGAGGAACTGAAGCTTTCTTT.

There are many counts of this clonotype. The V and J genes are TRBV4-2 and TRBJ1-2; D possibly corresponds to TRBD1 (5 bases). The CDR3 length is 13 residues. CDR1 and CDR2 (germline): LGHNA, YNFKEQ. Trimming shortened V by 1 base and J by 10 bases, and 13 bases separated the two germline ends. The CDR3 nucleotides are TGTGCCAGCAGCCAAGGAATGGACATGCCCTACACCTTC. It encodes CASSQGMDMPYTF.

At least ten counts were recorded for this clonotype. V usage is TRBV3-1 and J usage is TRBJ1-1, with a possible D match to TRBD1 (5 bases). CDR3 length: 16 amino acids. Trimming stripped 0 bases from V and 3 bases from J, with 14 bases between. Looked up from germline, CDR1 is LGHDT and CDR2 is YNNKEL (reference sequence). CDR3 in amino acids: CASSQDDWGGYTEAFF. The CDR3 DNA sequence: TGTGCCAGCAGCCAAGATGACTGGGGGGGGTACACTGAAGCTTTCTTT.

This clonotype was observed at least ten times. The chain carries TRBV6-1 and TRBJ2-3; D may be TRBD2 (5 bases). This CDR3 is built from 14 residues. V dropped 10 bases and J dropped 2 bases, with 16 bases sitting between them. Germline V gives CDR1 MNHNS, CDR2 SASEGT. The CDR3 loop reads CATPTDSNTDTQYF. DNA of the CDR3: TGTGCCACCCCGACGGACTCGAACACAGATACGCAGTATTTT.

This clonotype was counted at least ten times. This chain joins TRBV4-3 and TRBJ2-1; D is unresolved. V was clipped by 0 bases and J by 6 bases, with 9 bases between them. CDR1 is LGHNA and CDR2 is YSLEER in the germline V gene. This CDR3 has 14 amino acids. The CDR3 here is CASSQESAANEQFF. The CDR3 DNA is TGCGCCAGCAGCCAAGAGTCCGCGGCCAATGAGCAGTTCTTC.

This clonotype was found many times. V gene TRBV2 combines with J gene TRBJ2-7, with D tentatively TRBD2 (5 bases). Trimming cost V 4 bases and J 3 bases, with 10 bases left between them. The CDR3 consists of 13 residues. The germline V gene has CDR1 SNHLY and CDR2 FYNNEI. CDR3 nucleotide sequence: TGTGCCAGCAGTGTCGGGGTAAACTACGAGCAGTACTTC. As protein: CASSVGVNYEQYF.

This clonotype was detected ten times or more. The CDR3, as DNA: TGTGCCAGCTCAATTGTCGCGGGAGAGGGAAAACTGTTTTTT. This sequence encodes CASSIVAGEGKLFF. V and J are TRBV18 and TRBJ1-4, with D uncertain. CDR1 and CDR2 from the germline V gene are KGHSH and LQKENI. The CDR3 extends over 14 amino acids. Trimming cost V 5 bases and J 10 bases, with 17 bases left between them.

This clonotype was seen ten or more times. This chain's CDR3 is CASRWGGGNEQFF. The CDR3 region has the DNA TGCGCCAGCAGGTGGGGCGGAGGCAATGAGCAGTTCTTC. The chain joins TRBV5-1 to TRBJ2-1, with D perhaps assigned TRBD1 or TRBD2 (5 bases each). The V end was cut by 5 bases, the J end by 6 bases, with 12 bases between. This CDR3 comprises 13 residues. Per germline, CDR1 SGHRS and CDR2 YFSETQ.

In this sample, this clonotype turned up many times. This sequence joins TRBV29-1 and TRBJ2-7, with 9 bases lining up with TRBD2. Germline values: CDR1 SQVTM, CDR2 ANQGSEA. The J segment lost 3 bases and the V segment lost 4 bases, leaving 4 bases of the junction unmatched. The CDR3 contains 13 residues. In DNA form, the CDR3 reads TGCAGCGTTGTGGTAGCGGGGGTCTACGAGCAGTACTTC. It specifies CSVVVAGVYEQYF.

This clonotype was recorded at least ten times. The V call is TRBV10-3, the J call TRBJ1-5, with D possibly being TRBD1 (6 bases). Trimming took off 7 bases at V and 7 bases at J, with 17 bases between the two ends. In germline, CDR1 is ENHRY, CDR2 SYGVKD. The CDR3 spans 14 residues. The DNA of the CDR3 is TGTGCCATCATTACACAGGGAAGTCAACAGCCCCAGCATTTT. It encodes CAIITQGSQQPQHF.

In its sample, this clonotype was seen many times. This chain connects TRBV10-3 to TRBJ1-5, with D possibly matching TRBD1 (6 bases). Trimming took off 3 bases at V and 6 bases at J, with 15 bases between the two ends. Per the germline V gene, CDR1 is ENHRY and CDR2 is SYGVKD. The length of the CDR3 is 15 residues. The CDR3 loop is CAISDEGGRGQPQHF. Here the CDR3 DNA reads TGTGCCATCAGTGATGAGGGGGGGCGAGGTCAGCCCCAGCATTTT.

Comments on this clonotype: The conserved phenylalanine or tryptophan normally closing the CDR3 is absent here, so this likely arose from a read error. In DNA, the CDR3 is TGCGCCAGCAGCTTCCGTTCTCGAACTAGTGCTAGAGCCTACGAGCAGTACTCC. Its protein product is CASSFRSRTSARAYEQYS. The V gene is TRBV5-1, the J gene TRBJ2-7, with D possibly matching TRBD2 (5 bases). Germline CDR1 reads SGHRS; CDR2 reads YFSETQ. The CDR3 has 18 residues. The V gene lost 2 bases and the J gene lost 2 bases, with 23 bases spanning the gap.

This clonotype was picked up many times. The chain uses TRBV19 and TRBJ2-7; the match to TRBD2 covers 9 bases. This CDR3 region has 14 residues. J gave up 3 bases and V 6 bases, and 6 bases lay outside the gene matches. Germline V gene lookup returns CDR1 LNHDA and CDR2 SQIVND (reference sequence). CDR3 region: CASRPLAGDYEQYF. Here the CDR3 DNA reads TGTGCCAGTAGACCGTTAGCGGGAGACTACGAGCAGTACTTC.

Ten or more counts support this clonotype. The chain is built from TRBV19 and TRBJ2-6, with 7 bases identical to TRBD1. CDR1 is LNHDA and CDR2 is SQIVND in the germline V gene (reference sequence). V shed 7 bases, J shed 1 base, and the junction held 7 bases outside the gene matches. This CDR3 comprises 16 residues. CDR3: CASNHRGRSGANVLTF. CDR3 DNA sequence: TGTGCCAGTAATCACAGGGGACGATCTGGGGCCAACGTCCTGACTTTC. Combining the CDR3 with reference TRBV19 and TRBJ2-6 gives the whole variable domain DGGITQSPKYLFRKEGQNVTLSCEQNLNHDAMYWYRQDPGQGLRLIYYSQIVNDFQKGDIAEGYSVSREKKESFPLTVTSAQKNPTAFYLCASNHRGRSGANVLTFGAGSRLTVL.

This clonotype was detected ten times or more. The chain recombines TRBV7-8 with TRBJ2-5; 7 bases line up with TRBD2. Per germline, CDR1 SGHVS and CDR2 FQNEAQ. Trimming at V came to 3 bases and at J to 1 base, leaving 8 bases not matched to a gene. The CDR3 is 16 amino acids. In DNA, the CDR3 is TGTGCCAGCAGCTTCCTGCCGGGACTAACCCAAGAGACCCAGTACTTC. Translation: CASSFLPGLTQETQYF.

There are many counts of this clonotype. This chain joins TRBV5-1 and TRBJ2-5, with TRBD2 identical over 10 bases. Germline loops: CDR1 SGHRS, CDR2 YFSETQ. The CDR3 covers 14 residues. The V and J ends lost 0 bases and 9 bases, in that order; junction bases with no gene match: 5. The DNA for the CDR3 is TGCGCCAGCAGCTTGGGAGGGACTAGCGTGGCCCAGTACTTC. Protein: CASSLGGTSVAQYF.

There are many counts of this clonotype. CDR3 amino acids: CATSRTSGANVLTF. For the CDR3, the DNA is TGTGCCACCAGCAGAACTTCTGGGGCCAACGTCCTGACTTTC. V usage is TRBV15 and J usage is TRBJ2-6; D gene ambiguous. Germline CDR1 and CDR2: LNHNV and YYDKDF (reference sequence). The CDR3 length is 14 residues. Trimming left V 2 bases short and J 1 base short, with 3 bases between.

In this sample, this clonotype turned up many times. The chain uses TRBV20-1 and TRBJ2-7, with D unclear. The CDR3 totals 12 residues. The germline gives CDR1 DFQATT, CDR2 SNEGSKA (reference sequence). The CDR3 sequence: CSGIVGTYEQYF. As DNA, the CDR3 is TGCAGCGGTATTGTAGGCACCTACGAGCAGTACTTC.

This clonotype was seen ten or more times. CDR3 region: CASSAGANVLTF. In DNA form, the CDR3 reads TGTGCCAGCTCAGCTGGGGCCAACGTCCTGACTTTC. V usage is TRBV18 and J usage is TRBJ2-6; D is unclear. This CDR3 has 12 amino acids. Germline CDR1 is KGHSH and CDR2 is LQKENI. Trimming left V 5 bases short and J 2 bases short, with 1 base between.

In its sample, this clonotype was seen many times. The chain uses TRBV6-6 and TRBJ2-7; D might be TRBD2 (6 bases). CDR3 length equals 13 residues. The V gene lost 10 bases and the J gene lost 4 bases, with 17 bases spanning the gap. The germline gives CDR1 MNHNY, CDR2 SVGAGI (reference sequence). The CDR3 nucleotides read TGTGCCACCCGTGGGGGGATAGAATACGAGCAGTACTTC. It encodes CATRGGIEYEQYF.

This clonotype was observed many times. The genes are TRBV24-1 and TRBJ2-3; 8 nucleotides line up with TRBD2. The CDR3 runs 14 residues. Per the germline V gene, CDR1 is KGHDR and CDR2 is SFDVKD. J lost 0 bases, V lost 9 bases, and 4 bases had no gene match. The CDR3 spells CATQERGSTDTQYF. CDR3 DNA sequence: TGTGCCACCCAGGAGCGGGGGAGCACAGATACGCAGTATTTT.